A single sample gave rise to the 20 T cell receptor beta chains below, sequenced in a study of T cell changes during pregnancy in multiple sclerosis. Sequencing was performed with immunoSEQ multiplex PCR; in TCRdb, only in-frame clones are kept and a portion is missing. The sample holds 78,000 or so clones, about nine tenths seen once. The material was CD4+ T cells from peripheral blood mononuclear cells, obtained before pregnancy. The receptor source for this set is a female donor with multiple sclerosis, enrolled in a pregnancy study.

V and J are TRBV30 and TRBJ1-3, with a tentative D call TRBD1 (6 bases). Trimming stripped 5 bases from V and 6 bases from J, with 14 bases between. Germline CDR1 reads GTSNPN; CDR2 reads SVGIG (reference sequence). CDR3 size: 13 residues. CDR3 protein: CAWGQQQINTIYF. CDR3 sequence (DNA): TGTGCCTGGGGACAGCAGCAAATAAACACCATATATTTT.

This CDR3 reads CAISLNTGELFF. The CDR3 nucleotides are TGTGCCATCAGCCTGAACACCGGGGAGCTGTTTTTT. The J gene is TRBJ2-2, the V gene TRBV10-3; D gene uncertain. The CDR3 length is 12 residues. Trimming cost V 6 bases and J 1 base, with 3 bases left between them. Germline-derived CDR1 and CDR2 are ENHRY and SYGVKD.

V and J are TRBV5-6 and TRBJ1-2; D is undetermined. Looked up from germline, CDR1 is SGHDT and CDR2 is YYEEEE. Trimming pared 0 bases from V and 3 bases from J, leaving 12 bases between. The CDR3 is 15 amino acids. The CDR3 sequence: CASSLGQKPYYGYTF. For the CDR3, the DNA is TGTGCCAGCAGCTTGGGGCAAAAACCATACTATGGCTACACCTTC.

There are a few counts of this clone. The J gene is TRBJ2-2, the V gene TRBV19; 12 nucleotides agree with TRBD2. The CDR3 contains 17 residues. In germline, CDR1 is LNHDA, CDR2 SQIVND (reference sequence). With 5 bases clipped from V and 3 bases from J, the junction kept 7 bases outside the gene matches. CDR3 coding DNA: TGTGCCAGTAGTCGATCGACTAGCGGGAGTTACACCGGGGAGCTGTTTTTT. Translation: CASSRSTSGSYTGELFF.

The chain combines TRBV5-1 with TRBJ1-4; 11 bases line up with TRBD1. Germline lookup yields CDR1 SGHRS and CDR2 YFSETQ. The CDR3 totals 14 residues. J gave up 7 bases and V 3 bases, and 2 bases lay outside the gene matches. In DNA form, the CDR3 reads TGCGCCAGCAGCTCCGGGACAGGGGGTGAAAAACTGTTTTTT. Its protein product is CASSSGTGGEKLFF.

This CDR3 is CASTVNGQVGLGLFF. The CDR3 region has the DNA TGTGCCAGTACTGTTAACGGACAGGTCGGGTTAGGACTGTTTTTT. The rearrangement joins TRBV19 to TRBJ1-4; 7 nucleotides line up with TRBD1. The germline CDR1 and CDR2 sequences are LNHDA and SQIVND (reference sequence). CDR3 length: 15 residues. V lost 7 bases to trimming and J lost 13 bases; unmatched junction nucleotides: 18. Variable domain in full (rest from reference TRBV19 and TRBJ1-4): DGGITQSPKYLFRKEGQNVTLSCEQNLNHDAMYWYRQDPGQGLRLIYYSQIVNDFQKGDIAEGYSVSREKKESFPLTVTSAQKNPTAFYLCASTVNGQVGLGLFFGSGTQLSVL.

The sample holds one count of this clone. The chain recombines TRBV10-3 with TRBJ2-1, with 10 bases that match TRBD2. The germline CDR1 and CDR2 sequences are ENHRY and SYGVKD. Trimming at V came to 4 bases and at J to 8 bases, leaving 2 bases not matched to a gene. This CDR3 has 13 amino acids. CDR3: CAISASGRYEQFF. The CDR3 nucleotides are TGTGCCATCAGTGCTAGCGGGAGATATGAGCAGTTCTTC.

The chain has TRBV2 and TRBJ2-7; 7 positions match TRBD1. The CDR3 spans 13 residues. The J segment lost 1 base and the V segment lost 7 bases, leaving 4 bases of the junction unmatched. The germline V gene encodes CDR1 SNHLY and CDR2 FYNNEI. The CDR3 is CASTRDRSYEQYF. The CDR3 DNA follows: TGTGCCAGCACCAGGGACAGATCCTACGAGCAGTACTTC.

The chain joins TRBV19 to TRBJ1-2, with D tentatively TRBD1 (5 bases). CDR1 is LNHDA and CDR2 is SQIVND in the germline V gene (reference sequence). The CDR3 runs 13 residues. V gave up 9 bases and J gave up 2 bases, with 13 bases separating them. CDR3 in DNA: TGTGCCAGCAAGACCAGACAGAACTATGGCTACACCTTC. Protein product: CASKTRQNYGYTF.

The chain couples TRBV18 to TRBJ2-5; tentatively, D is TRBD1 (6 bases). Trimming cost V 2 bases and J 5 bases, with 15 bases left between them. Germline CDR1 KGHSH, CDR2 LQKENI. The CDR3 totals 15 residues. The CDR3 loop is CASSPLQGGGETQYF. The CDR3 DNA follows: TGTGCCAGCTCACCATTACAGGGCGGCGGGGAGACCCAGTACTTC.

The chain uses TRBV12-5 and TRBJ1-5; 8 nucleotides agree with TRBD1. This CDR3 is 13 amino acids long. The V segment lost 6 bases and the J segment 6 bases; nucleotides outside the gene matches: 4. CDR1 is LGHNT, CDR2 FRNRAP, per germline. In DNA form, the CDR3 reads TGTGCTAGTGGCTGGACAGGGTTTCAGCCCCAGCATTTT. Its protein is CASGWTGFQPQHF.

The chain links TRBV15 to TRBJ2-7, with D maybe TRBD1 (5 bases). The germline V gene encodes CDR1 LNHNV and CDR2 YYDKDF (reference sequence). Between the trimmed V and J ends, which lost 1 base and 9 bases, there was a span of 16 bases. CDR3 size: 14 residues. CDR3 region: CATSRVAGRQGQYF. In DNA, the CDR3 is TGTGCCACCAGCAGAGTGGCAGGCCGTCAGGGGCAGTACTTC.

CDR3 amino acids: CASSLGHRAGWKDTQYF. The CDR3, as DNA: TGTGCCAGCAGCTTAGGCCATAGGGCGGGGTGGAAAGATACGCAGTATTTT. This rearrangement joins TRBV13 to TRBJ2-3, with TRBD2 as a possible D gene (6 bases). CDR3 length: 17 residues. The germline CDR1 and CDR2 sequences are PRHDT and FYEKMQ (reference sequence). With 0 bases removed from V and 5 bases from J, the gap between germline ends came to 18 bases.

The V call is TRBV30, the J call TRBJ2-7; 7 bases map to TRBD1. V shed 3 bases and J 0 bases; nucleotides not matched to a gene: 11. CDR1 and CDR2 from the germline V gene are GTSNPN and SVGIG (reference sequence). CDR3 size: 16 residues. CDR3 region: CAWSAPPTGRSYEQYF. CDR3 bases: TGTGCCTGGAGCGCCCCTCCGACAGGGCGCTCCTACGAGCAGTACTTC.

This sequence joins TRBV6-1 and TRBJ2-5, with TRBD2 matching 8 bases. V lost 3 bases and J lost 13; bases outside the gene matches: 16. The CDR3 sequence is 15 residues long. Germline V gene sequence: CDR1 MNHNS, CDR2 SASEGT. CDR3 protein: CASSDPLAGWDRLYF. The CDR3 bases are TGTGCCAGCAGTGATCCCTTAGCGGGATGGGACCGACTGTACTTC.

The chain joins TRBV28 to TRBJ1-5; D is uncertain. Germline CDR1 and CDR2: MDHEN and SYDVKM. This CDR3 comprises 14 residues. The ends were cut back, 3 bases at V and 3 bases at J, with 9 bases in the middle. As DNA, the CDR3 is TGTGCCAGCAGTTTTGCCGGGGACAATCAGCCCCAGCATTTT. Protein: CASSFAGDNQPQHF.

The chain carries TRBV6-5 and TRBJ2-3; unclear D gene. The V and J ends lost 2 bases and 3 bases respectively, with 9 bases between them. The CDR3 extends over 14 amino acids. Germline-derived CDR1 and CDR2 are MNHEY and SVGAGI. This CDR3 reads CASSYTTLTDTQYF. In DNA, the CDR3 is TGTGCCAGCAGTTACACGACTCTTACAGATACGCAGTATTTT.

The chain has TRBV6-6 and TRBJ2-7; 8 nucleotides agree with TRBD2. V lost 2 bases and J lost 2; bases outside the gene matches: 5. Looked up from germline, CDR1 is MNHNY and CDR2 is SVGAGI (reference sequence). The CDR3 is made up of 15 amino acids. CDR3 protein: CASSYGSGGAYEQYF. The CDR3 DNA follows: TGTGCCAGCAGTTACGGGTCGGGGGGGGCCTACGAGCAGTACTTC.

This chain links TRBV7-8 with TRBJ2-1; 7 bases align to TRBD2. Germline V gene lookup returns CDR1 SGHVS and CDR2 FQNEAQ. This CDR3 has 13 amino acids. The V segment lost 1 base and the J segment 8 bases; nucleotides outside the gene matches: 2. The CDR3 spells CASSLGGRDEQFF. The DNA for the CDR3 is TGTGCCAGCAGCTTAGGAGGGAGGGATGAGCAGTTCTTC.

The V gene is TRBV7-8, the J gene TRBJ2-7, with D hard to call. V gave up 3 bases and J gave up 2 bases, with 11 bases separating them. This CDR3 has 14 residues. Germline lookup yields CDR1 SGHVS and CDR2 FQNEAQ. The CDR3 bases are TGTGCCAGCAGCTTGGCCCCAGGTCCCTACGAGCAGTACTTC. Protein product: CASSLAPGPYEQYF.